This is a list of T cell receptor beta chains from one sample in a study of T cell responses to AZD1222 COVID-19 vaccine. Using immunoSEQ multiplex PCR, the repertoire was profiled, and TCRdb retains in-frame clones only, with some absent. The profile shows tens of thousands of clones, 80% of them singletons. Sequenced here: peripheral blood, sampled 28 days after the second dose of the MenACWY control vaccine. These receptors originate from an adult who received the MenACWY meningococcal vaccine as a control. CDR3s include the opening cysteine and the closing phenylalanine or tryptophan. A D gene is named only where the DNA matches it firmly.

v_call	d_call	j_call	cdr3_aa
TRBV5-1	TRBD1	TRBJ2-1	CASSYYPGQGMKGEQFF
TRBV29-1	.	TRBJ1-1	CSVALGLHTEAFF
TRBV27	.	TRBJ2-1	CASSLVQYANNEQFF
TRBV5-6	.	TRBJ2-3	CASSLGPTDTQYF
TRBV28	.	TRBJ1-1	CASSLWGSGETEAFF
TRBV27	.	TRBJ2-1	CASRTLTRVNEQFF
TRBV29-1	.	TRBJ1-2	CSVWVRGAAGYTF
TRBV10-3	.	TRBJ2-7	CAISDYQGSYEQYF
TRBV5-5	.	TRBJ1-1	CASSLSWMNTEAFF
TRBV5-6	TRBD1	TRBJ1-5	CASSYLTGDSNQPQHF
TRBV19	.	TRBJ1-5	CASSIPVGGSNQPQHF
TRBV7-8	TRBD2	TRBJ2-3	CASSLALGLAGVEADTQYF
TRBV29-1	TRBD1	TRBJ2-5	CSVIWTGSLGETQYF
TRBV7-9	.	TRBJ1-5	CASSLYQGEGNQPQHF
TRBV7-9	.	TRBJ1-6	CASTQGSSYNSPLHF
TRBV4-1	.	TRBJ1-1	CASSPGAQAGTEAFF
TRBV4-2	.	TRBJ1-2	CASSQDMGGKTDYGYTF
TRBV3-1/TRBV3-2	TRBD1	TRBJ1-2	CASSQGQGSGYTF
TRBV30	.	TRBJ2-1	CAWKGQSSYNEQFF
TRBV29-1	TRBD1	TRBJ2-1	CSVVGTGKYNEQFF
TRBV7-9	TRBD2	TRBJ2-7	CASSPTGGVLYF
TRBV28	.	TRBJ2-7	CASSGRTQGYSYEQYF
TRBV18	.	TRBJ1-1	CASSARQIREGSTEAFF
TRBV10-3	.	TRBJ2-3	CAISEGGVLTDTQYF
TRBV5-6	.	TRBJ1-1	CASSFGEGTEAFF
TRBV6-4	TRBD2	TRBJ2-7	CASSSLPGGSRHEQYF
TRBV9	.	TRBJ1-1	CASSPRSGGHTEAFF
TRBV9	TRBD1	TRBJ2-2	CASSGRQGRTGELFF
TRBV5-1	.	TRBJ2-7	CASSLAKITTGRSYEQYF
TRBV15	TRBD2	TRBJ2-1	CATSRLAASYNEQFF
TRBV6-1	.	TRBJ1-1	CASSERAIQGYSEAFF
TRBV30	.	TRBJ1-4	CAWSGQYGGLFF
TRBV21-1	.	TRBJ1-1	CASSKVSTGRYTEAFF